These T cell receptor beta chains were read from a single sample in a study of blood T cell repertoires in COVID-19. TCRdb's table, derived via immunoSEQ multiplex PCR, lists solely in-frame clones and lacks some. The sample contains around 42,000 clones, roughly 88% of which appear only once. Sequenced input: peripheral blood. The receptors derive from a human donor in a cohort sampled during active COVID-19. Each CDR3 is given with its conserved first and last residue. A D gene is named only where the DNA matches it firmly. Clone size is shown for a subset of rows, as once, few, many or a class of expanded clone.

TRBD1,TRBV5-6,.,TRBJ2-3,CASSSPPGQGYTDTQYF,TGTGCCAGCAGCTCGCCACCGGGACAGGGGTATACAGATACGCAGTATTTT
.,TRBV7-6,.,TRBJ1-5,CASSLESQGLQPQHF,TGTGCCAGCAGCTTAGAGTCCCAGGGTCTTCAGCCCCAGCATTTT
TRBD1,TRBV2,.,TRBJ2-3,CASRSDRADTQYF,TGTGCCAGCAGGAGCGACAGGGCAGATACGCAGTATTTT
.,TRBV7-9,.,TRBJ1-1,CASSRSGTEAFF,TGTGCCAGCAGCCGTAGCGGGACTGAAGCTTTCTTT
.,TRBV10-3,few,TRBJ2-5,CAISESGGGETQYF,TGTGCCATCAGTGAGTCTGGGGGAGGAGAGACCCAGTACTTC
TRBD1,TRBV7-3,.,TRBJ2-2,CASSLTSVVQGRSGELFF,TGTGCCAGCAGCTTAACCTCGGTGGTACAGGGGCGCTCCGGGGAGCTGTTTTTT
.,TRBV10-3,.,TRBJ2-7,CATSEVGQPNYEQYF,TGTGCCACCTCCGAAGTGGGCCAGCCCAACTACGAGCAGTACTTC
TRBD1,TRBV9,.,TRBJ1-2,CASSGPLGGAYGYTF,TGTGCCAGCAGCGGTCCGTTAGGGGGCGCTTATGGCTACACCTTC
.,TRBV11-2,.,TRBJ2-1,CASISSGRDYNEQFF,TGTGCCAGCATCAGCTCAGGGCGGGACTACAATGAGCAGTTCTTC
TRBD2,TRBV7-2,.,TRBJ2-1,CASSSRLAGVGEQFF,TGTGCCAGCAGCTCGAGACTAGCGGGAGTGGGTGAGCAGTTCTTC
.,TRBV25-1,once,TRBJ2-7,CASSEYGRDGEQYF,TGTGCCAGCAGTGAATACGGCAGGGATGGCGAGCAGTACTTC
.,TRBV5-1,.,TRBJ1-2,CASSLTGENYGYTF,TGCGCCAGCAGCTTAACGGGGGAAAACTATGGCTACACCTTC
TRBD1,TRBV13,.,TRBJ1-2,CASSLGRGQDGYTF,TGTGCCAGCAGCTTAGGAAGGGGGCAGGATGGCTACACCTTT
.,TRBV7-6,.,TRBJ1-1,CASSLPPQFNTEAFF,TGTGCCAGCAGCTTACCCCCACAGTTCAACACTGAAGCTTTCTTT
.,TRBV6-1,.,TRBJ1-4,CASSEAGGLGEKLFF,TGTGCCAGCAGTGAAGCAGGAGGTTTAGGTGAAAAACTGTTTTTT
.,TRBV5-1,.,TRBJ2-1,CASSLFSGDNEQFF,TGCGCCAGCAGCTTGTTTAGCGGAGACAATGAGCAGTTCTTC
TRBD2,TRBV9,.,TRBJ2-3,CASSVVAGETTDTQYF,TGTGCCAGCAGCGTAGTAGCGGGGGAAACCACAGATACGCAGTATTTT
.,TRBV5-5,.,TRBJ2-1,CASSLALGGTGNEQFF,TGTGCCAGCAGCTTGGCCCTCGGAGGGACCGGGAATGAGCAGTTCTTC
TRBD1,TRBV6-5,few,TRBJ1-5,CASRGDRGNQPQHF,TGTGCCAGCAGGGGCGACAGGGGCAATCAGCCCCAGCATTTT
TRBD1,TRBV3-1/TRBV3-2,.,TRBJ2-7,CASSQATGTGPYEQYF,TGTGCCAGCAGCCAAGCTACCGGGACAGGACCCTACGAGCAGTACTTC
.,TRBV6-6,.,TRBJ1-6,CASSYSEKNSPLHF,TGTGCCAGCAGTTACTCGGAGAAGAATTCACCCCTCCACTTT
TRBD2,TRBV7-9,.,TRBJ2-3,CASNTGGGSTDTQYF,TGTGCCAGTAACACCGGGGGGGGAAGCACAGATACGCAGTATTTT
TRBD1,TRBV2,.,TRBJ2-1,CASSLLTGGSHNEQFF,TGTGCCAGCAGCCTCTTGACAGGGGGTAGCCACAATGAGCAGTTCTTC
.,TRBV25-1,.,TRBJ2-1,CASSVVGPRGNEQFF,TGTGCCAGCAGTGTTGTTGGACCCCGGGGGAATGAGCAGTTCTTC
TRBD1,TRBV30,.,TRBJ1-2,CAWSYDRENYGYTF,TGTGCCTGGAGTTATGACAGGGAAAACTATGGCTACACCTTC
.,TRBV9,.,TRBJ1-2,CASSPTGRADGYTF,TGTGCCAGCAGCCCCACGGGCAGGGCGGATGGCTACACCTTC
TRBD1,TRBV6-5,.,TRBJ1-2,CASRETGTYGYTF,TGTGCCAGCAGGGAGACAGGGACCTATGGCTACACCTTC
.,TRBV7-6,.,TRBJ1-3,CASSLVGRTSGNTIYF,TGTGCCAGCAGCTTGGTTGGGAGGACCTCTGGAAACACCATATATTTT
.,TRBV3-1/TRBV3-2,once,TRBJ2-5,CASSPSGRVETQYF,TGTGCCAGCAGCCCGAGCGGTCGGGTAGAGACCCAGTACTTC
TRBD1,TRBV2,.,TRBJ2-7,CASSDFRGRGAEQYF,TGTGCCAGCAGTGATTTCAGGGGGAGAGGAGCCGAGCAGTACTTC
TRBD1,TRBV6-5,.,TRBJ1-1,CASSPRGRTEAFF,TGTGCCAGCAGTCCCAGGGGGAGAACTGAAGCTTTCTTT
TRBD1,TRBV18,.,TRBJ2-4,CASSPTTGTGGGNIQYF,TGTGCCAGCTCACCGACTACCGGGACAGGGGGCGGAAACATTCAGTACTTC
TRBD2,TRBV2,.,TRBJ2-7,CASKFRSGRLPYEQYF,TGTGCCAGCAAATTTCGTAGCGGGCGCCTACCCTACGAGCAGTACTTC
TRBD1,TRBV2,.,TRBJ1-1,CASSPGQKNLYMNTEAFF,TGTGCCAGCAGCCCGGGACAGAAAAACTTATACATGAACACTGAAGCTTTCTTT
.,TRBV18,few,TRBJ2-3,CASSAAKSDTQYF,TGTGCCAGCTCCGCGGCGAAGTCAGATACGCAGTATTTT
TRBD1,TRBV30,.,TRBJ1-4,CAWSPGDRVEKLFF,TGTGCCTGGAGTCCAGGGGACAGGGTCGAAAAACTGTTTTTT
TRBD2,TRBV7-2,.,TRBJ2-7,CASSRVGRLAGVPYEQYF,TGTGCCAGCAGCCGCGTGGGCCGGCTAGCGGGGGTCCCCTACGAGCAGTACTTC
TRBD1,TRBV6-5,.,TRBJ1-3,CASSPGTAGNTIYF,TGTGCCAGCTCCCCGGGGACAGCAGGAAACACCATATATTTT
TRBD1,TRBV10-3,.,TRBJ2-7,CAINPGQGSYEQYF,TGTGCCATCAATCCGGGACAGGGATCCTACGAGCAGTACTTC
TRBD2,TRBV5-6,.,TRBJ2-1,CASSLGLAGGPSSYNEQFF,TGTGCCAGCAGCTTGGGACTAGCGGGAGGGCCGAGCTCCTACAATGAGCAGTTCTTC
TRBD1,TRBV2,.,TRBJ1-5,CASLPGQGLFGSNQPQHF,TGTGCCAGCTTACCGGGACAGGGTCTCTTTGGGAGCAATCAGCCCCAGCATTTT
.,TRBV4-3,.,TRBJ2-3,CASSRRSTDTQYF,TGCGCCAGCAGCCGCCGGAGCACAGATACGCAGTATTTT
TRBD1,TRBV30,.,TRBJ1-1,CAWSAWDRGSTEAFF,TGTGCCTGGAGTGCCTGGGACAGGGGATCGACTGAAGCTTTCTTT
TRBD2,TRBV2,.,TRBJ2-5,CASRQATSGGANGVSQYF,TGTGCCAGCCGTCAAGCGACTAGCGGGGGAGCAAACGGGGTGTCCCAGTACTTC
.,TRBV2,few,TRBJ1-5,CASNGWGGPPGNQPQHF,TGTGCCAGCAATGGATGGGGGGGGCCTCCGGGCAATCAGCCCCAGCATTTT
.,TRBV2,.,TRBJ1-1,CASRPSAGTNTEAFF,TGTGCCAGCAGACCTTCAGCCGGGACTAACACTGAAGCTTTCTTT
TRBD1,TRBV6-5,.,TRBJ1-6,CASKTTGALHF,TGTGCCAGCAAGACGACAGGGGCCCTCCACTTT
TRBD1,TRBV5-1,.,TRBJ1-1,CASSPGTGSTEAFF,TGCGCCAGCAGCCCAGGGACAGGGAGCACTGAAGCTTTCTTT
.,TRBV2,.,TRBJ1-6,CATCPGAWGTSPLHF,TGTGCCACATGCCCAGGGGCCTGGGGAACTTCACCCCTCCACTTT
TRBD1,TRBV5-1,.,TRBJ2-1,CASSLGRGLNNEQFF,TGCGCCAGCAGCTTGGGCAGGGGGCTAAACAATGAGCAGTTCTTC
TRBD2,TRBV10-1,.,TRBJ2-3,CASSSARGLAGPDTQYF,TGCGCCAGCAGTTCCGCCCGGGGACTAGCGGGCCCAGATACGCAGTATTTT
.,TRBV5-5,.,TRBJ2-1,CASIRAGQSSYNEQFF,TGTGCCAGCATCCGGGCCGGACAGAGCTCCTACAATGAGCAGTTCTTC
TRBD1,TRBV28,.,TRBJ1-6,CASSPRDRGVSPLHF,TGTGCCAGCAGTCCCCGGGACAGGGGTGTTTCACCCCTCCACTTT
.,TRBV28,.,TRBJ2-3,CASSWSKRYTDTQYF,TGTGCCAGCAGTTGGAGTAAAAGATACACAGATACGCAGTATTTT
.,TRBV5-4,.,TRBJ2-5,CASSFSVRQETQYF,TGTGCCAGCAGCTTTAGCGTGCGACAAGAGACCCAGTACTTC
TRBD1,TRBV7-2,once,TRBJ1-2,CASSLDRGPYGYTF,TGTGCCAGCAGCTTAGACAGGGGGCCGTATGGCTACACCTTC